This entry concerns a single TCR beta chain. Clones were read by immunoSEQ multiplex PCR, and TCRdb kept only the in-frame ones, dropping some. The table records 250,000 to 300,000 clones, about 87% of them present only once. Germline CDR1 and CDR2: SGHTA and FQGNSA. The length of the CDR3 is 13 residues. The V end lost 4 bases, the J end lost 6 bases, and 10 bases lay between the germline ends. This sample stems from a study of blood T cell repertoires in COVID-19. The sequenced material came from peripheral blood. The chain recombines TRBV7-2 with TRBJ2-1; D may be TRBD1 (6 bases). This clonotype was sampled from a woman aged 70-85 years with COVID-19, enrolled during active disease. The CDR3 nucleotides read TGTGCCAGCAGCTCCAAAGGGGGCAATGAGCAGTTCTTC. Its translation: CASSSKGGNEQFF.